This TCR beta chain was sequenced in a study of blood T cells in healthy people across ages. Study-level background: Capture by template switching was about one barcoded beta molecule per two T cells.

A few counts support this clonotype. CDR1 and CDR2 from the germline V gene are GTSNPN and SVGIG (reference sequence). Trimming removed 0 bases from V and 9 bases from J, with 14 bases in between. This CDR3 contains 13 residues. A J-beta primer mix and a sample-barcoded 5' primer were used in a second PCR of about 7 to 12 cycles. Tagging of each cDNA molecule was performed by a template-switch adaptor with 12 random nucleotides. TCRdb reprocessed the 5' RACE reads with MiXCR, giving one entry per CDR3 protein. The data contain some 890,000 distinct CDR3 sequences, 25% to 30% of them singletons. These sequences were also reported in another study, on T cells of mothers and their children. From that second work: Unrelated mother-child pairs always had slightly, but never significantly, lower normalized overlap than related pairs.

Sequencing was performed on blood. This receptor was obtained from a middle-aged woman in good health. V usage is TRBV30 and J usage is TRBJ2-5; D unresolved. Written as DNA, the CDR3 is TGTGCCTGGAGTGTACGTGGCGACGGTCCCCAGTACTTC. This translates into CAWSVRGDGPQYF. The full variable domain, with the rest looked up from reference TRBV30 and TRBJ2-5, is SQTIHQWPATLVQPVGSPLSLECTVEGTSNPNLYWYRQAAGRGLQLLFYSVGIGQISSEVPQNLSASRPQDRQFILSSKKLLLSDSGFYLCAWSVRGDGPQYFGPGTRLLVL.